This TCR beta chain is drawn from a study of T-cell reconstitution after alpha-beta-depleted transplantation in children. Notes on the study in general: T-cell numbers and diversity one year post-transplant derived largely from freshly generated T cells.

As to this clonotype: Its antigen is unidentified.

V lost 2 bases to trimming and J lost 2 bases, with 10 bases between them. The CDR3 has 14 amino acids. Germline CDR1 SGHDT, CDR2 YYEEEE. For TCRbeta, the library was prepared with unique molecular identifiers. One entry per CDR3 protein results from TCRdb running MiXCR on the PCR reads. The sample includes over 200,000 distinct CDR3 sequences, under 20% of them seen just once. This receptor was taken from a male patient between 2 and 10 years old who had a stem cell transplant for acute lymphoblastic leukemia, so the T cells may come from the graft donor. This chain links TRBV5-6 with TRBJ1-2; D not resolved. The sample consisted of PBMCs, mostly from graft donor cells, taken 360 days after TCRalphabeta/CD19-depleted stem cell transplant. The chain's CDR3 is CASSLAPGNYGYTF. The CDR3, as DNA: TGTGCCAGCAGCTTAGCGCCTGGGAACTATGGCTACACCTTC.